A single sample gave rise to the 7 T cell receptor beta chains below, sequenced in a study of blood T cells in healthy people across ages. A second roughly 7 to 12 cycle PCR used barcoded and J-beta primers. TCRdb ran MiXCR on the 5' RACE reads and lists one entry per CDR3 protein. The sample has about 970,000 distinct CDR3 sequences, roughly 50% seen once. Input material: blood. These receptors were collected from a woman aged 55-70 years in good health.

The CDR3 bases are TGCAGCGTTGGAAGCCCGAACACCGGGGAGCTGTTTTTT. It is translated as CSVGSPNTGELFF. V and J are TRBV29-1 and TRBJ2-2, with D unresolved. V dropped 4 bases and J dropped 0 bases, with 6 bases sitting between them. The CDR3 has 13 amino acids. Per the germline V gene, CDR1 is SQVTM and CDR2 is ANQGSEA.

In this sample, this clonotype turned up a few times. The chain recombines TRBV29-1 with TRBJ2-7; D is unresolved. The CDR3 sequence is 12 residues long. Germline values: CDR1 SQVTM, CDR2 ANQGSEA. V gave up 5 bases and J gave up 10 bases, with 18 bases separating them. CDR3 residues: CSVPRARPDQYF. In nucleotides, the CDR3 is TGCAGCGTTCCTCGGGCCAGACCGGACCAGTACTTC.

The genes are TRBV4-1 and TRBJ2-7, with D perhaps assigned TRBD1 or TRBD2 (5 bases each). The CDR3 runs 14 residues. V was cut by 4 bases and J by 0 bases, with 10 bases left in between. Looked up from germline, CDR1 is MGHRA and CDR2 is YSYEKL. The CDR3 sequence is CASSRPGASYEQYF. The CDR3 DNA sequence: TGCGCCAGCAGCCGGCCCGGGGCCTCCTACGAGCAGTACTTC.

This chain connects TRBV10-3 to TRBJ1-1, with D unresolved. Trimming removed 0 bases at V and 2 bases at J, with 10 bases between. Germline CDR1 and CDR2: ENHRY and SYGVKD. This CDR3 has 15 amino acids. CDR3 protein: CAISESPGTNTEAFF. Here the CDR3 DNA reads TGTGCCATCAGTGAGTCGCCGGGCACCAACACTGAAGCTTTCTTT.

This chain uses TRBV14 with TRBJ2-7, with a weak D call TRBD2 (5 bases). CDR3 size: 16 residues. V was cut by 2 bases and J by 0 bases, with 14 bases left in between. CDR1 and CDR2 from the germline V gene are SGHDN and FVKESK. CDR3: CASSQFLGDSSYEQYF. CDR3 nucleotide sequence: TGTGCCAGCAGCCAATTTCTCGGGGATAGCTCCTACGAGCAGTACTTC.

This chain joins TRBV20-1 and TRBJ2-1; D not resolved. This CDR3 contains 16 residues. Trimming left V 5 bases short and J 2 bases short, with 19 bases between. CDR1 is DFQATT and CDR2 is SNEGSKA in the germline V gene (reference sequence). Here the CDR3 reads CSAQTPEAFAYNEQFF. The CDR3 nucleotides read TGCAGTGCTCAGACCCCTGAAGCTTTTGCCTACAATGAGCAGTTCTTC.

Here the CDR3 reads CASSPPGAGQREQYF. The DNA of the CDR3 is TGCGCCAGCAGCCCCCCCGGGGCGGGACAAAGGGAGCAGTACTTC. This chain links TRBV4-3 with TRBJ2-7, with D tentatively TRBD1 or TRBD2 (6 bases each). CDR1 is LGHNA and CDR2 is YSLEER in the germline V gene. V was clipped by 4 bases and J by 7 bases, with 20 bases between them. This CDR3 spans 15 amino acids.